This entry is about one T cell receptor beta chain. Its antigen is still unknown. Some clones are missing from TCRdb's copy, which holds only in-frame ones; the method was immunoSEQ multiplex PCR. The table has approximately 480,000 clones, roughly 89% seen once. The entry originates in a study of Ad26.COV2.S vaccination and SARS-CoV-2 variants. Study-level background: Participants got Ad26.COV2.S intramuscularly, once or twice 56 days apart. Study-wide points: Measurements of TCR breadth and depth may have given underestimates of the total T cell responses. A substantial breadth of spike-specific CD8+ and CD4+ T cell responses after vaccination has been reported.

This CDR3 has 15 residues. J was trimmed by 5 bases and V by 5 bases; bases with no gene match: 7. CDR1 SGHVS and CDR2 FQNEAQ come from the germline V gene. As for treatment: 15 to 20 received Ad26.COV2.S at low or high dose, single or two shots; several received placebo; per-sample allocation not given. Following the first vaccine or placebo injection, samples were taken on day 63. The TCR was taken from a person between 18 and 59 years old who received the Ad26.COV2.S COVID-19 vaccine or a placebo. The sequenced sample was peripheral blood, obtained in a trial of Ad26.COV2.S vaccine versus placebo. This chain uses TRBV7-8 with TRBJ1-5, with 9 positions matching TRBD1. In DNA, the CDR3 is TGTGCCAGCAGCAGCCGGGACAGGGAGGATCAGCCCCAGCATTTT. Its translation: CASSSRDREDQPQHF.